The rows below give T cell receptor beta chains drawn from one sample of a study of T-cell reconstitution after alpha-beta-depleted transplantation in children. TCRdb recomputed calls from the PCR reads with MiXCR, one row per CDR3 protein. The table lists some 490,000 distinct CDR3 sequences, around 13% of them singletons. This sample comprised PBMCs from the stem cell graft donor, obtained from the stem cell graft. The receptors were gathered from a human donor who donated a stem cell graft to a child with combined immunodeficiency. Both conserved end residues are part of each CDR3. A D gene is named only where the DNA matches it firmly. The size field is filled for only some rows; it gives once, few, many or a size class.

J gene	clone size	D gene	V gene	CDR3 protein	CDR3 DNA
TRBJ2-3	-	-	TRBV2	CASRVAGGIDTQYF	TGTGCCAGCAGAGTGGCTGGGGGGATAGATACGCAGTATTTT
TRBJ2-1	many	-	TRBV6-5	CASSRGRDEQFF	TGTGCCAGCAGCAGGGGCCGGGATGAGCAGTTCTTC
TRBJ2-1	few	-	TRBV7-3	CASSYDRDNEQFF	TGTGCCAGCAGCTACGATAGGGACAATGAGCAGTTCTTC
TRBJ2-3	many	TRBD2	TRBV18	CASSWTSGVTDTQYF	TGTGCCAGCTCCTGGACTAGCGGGGTCACAGATACGCAGTATTTT
TRBJ2-7	many	TRBD2	TRBV10-3	CAIRREGGYEQYF	TGTGCCATCCGCCGGGAGGGGGGTTACGAGCAGTACTTC
TRBJ1-2	-	TRBD1	TRBV5-6	CASSSGQGADGYTF	TGTGCCAGCAGCTCGGGACAGGGGGCCGATGGCTACACCTTC
TRBJ2-5	few	-	TRBV5-1	CASSLGPTDYQETQYF	TGCGCCAGCAGCTTGGGACCGACGGACTACCAAGAGACCCAGTACTTC
TRBJ1-2	few	-	TRBV7-8	CASSLAGGGYGYTF	TGTGCCAGCAGCTTAGCGGGGGGAGGCTATGGCTACACCTTC
TRBJ2-3	many	-	TRBV10-3	CAISAPEIPDTQYF	TGTGCCATCAGTGCCCCGGAGATTCCAGATACGCAGTATTTT
TRBJ2-4	few	-	TRBV12-3/TRBV12-4	CASSFRDIQYF	TGTGCCAGCAGTTTCAGAGACATTCAGTACTTC
TRBJ1-2	many	-	TRBV20-1	CSATGTQNYGYTF	TGCAGTGCAACAGGGACTCAAAACTATGGCTACACCTTC
TRBJ2-2	-	TRBD2	TRBV6-2/TRBV6-3	CASSYLGLAGTGELFF	TGTGCCAGCAGTTACCTGGGACTAGCGGGGACCGGGGAGCTGTTTTTT
TRBJ2-1	many	-	TRBV6-2/TRBV6-3	CASSWGPPYNEQFF	TGTGCCAGCAGTTGGGGGCCCCCCTACAATGAGCAGTTCTTC
TRBJ2-3	few	TRBD2	TRBV2	CASRATSGTYTDTQYF	TGTGCCAGCAGAGCAACTAGCGGGACTTACACAGATACGCAGTATTTT
TRBJ2-3	many	-	TRBV12-3/TRBV12-4	CASSSAGGTQYF	TGTGCCAGCAGTTCGGCGGGTGGCACGCAGTATTTT
TRBJ1-5	few	-	TRBV2	CASSELRVPNQPQHF	TGTGCCAGCAGTGAACTCCGGGTCCCGAATCAGCCCCAGCATTTT
TRBJ2-7	few	-	TRBV5-6	CASSGRDISYEQYF	TGTGCCAGCAGCGGACGGGACATCTCTTACGAGCAGTACTTC
TRBJ1-2	few	TRBD1	TRBV12-3/TRBV12-4	CASSTGTGGRGYTF	TGTGCCAGCAGTACTGGGACAGGGGGGAGGGGCTACACCTTC
TRBJ2-7	few	TRBD2	TRBV7-8	CASSPTAAGGPEQYF	TGTGCCAGCAGCCCCACGGCAGCGGGAGGGCCAGAGCAGTACTTC
TRBJ2-1	-	TRBD1	TRBV4-3	CASRGTGENEQFF	TGCGCCAGCAGAGGGACAGGGGAAAATGAGCAGTTCTTC
TRBJ2-7	-	-	TRBV11-3	CASSLGGASDEQYF	TGTGCCAGCAGCTTAGGCGGGGCCTCCGACGAGCAGTACTTC
TRBJ2-3	-	-	TRBV4-2	CASSADGQNTDTQYF	TGTGCCAGCAGCGCGGACGGACAGAACACAGATACGCAGTATTTT
TRBJ2-3	many	-	TRBV27	CASNRVLGTDTQYF	TGTGCCAGCAACAGGGTCCTCGGCACAGATACGCAGTATTTT
TRBJ1-1	-	-	TRBV7-9	CASRSSPQRINTEAFF	TGTGCCAGCAGATCCTCACCACAGCGAATAAACACTGAAGCTTTCTTT